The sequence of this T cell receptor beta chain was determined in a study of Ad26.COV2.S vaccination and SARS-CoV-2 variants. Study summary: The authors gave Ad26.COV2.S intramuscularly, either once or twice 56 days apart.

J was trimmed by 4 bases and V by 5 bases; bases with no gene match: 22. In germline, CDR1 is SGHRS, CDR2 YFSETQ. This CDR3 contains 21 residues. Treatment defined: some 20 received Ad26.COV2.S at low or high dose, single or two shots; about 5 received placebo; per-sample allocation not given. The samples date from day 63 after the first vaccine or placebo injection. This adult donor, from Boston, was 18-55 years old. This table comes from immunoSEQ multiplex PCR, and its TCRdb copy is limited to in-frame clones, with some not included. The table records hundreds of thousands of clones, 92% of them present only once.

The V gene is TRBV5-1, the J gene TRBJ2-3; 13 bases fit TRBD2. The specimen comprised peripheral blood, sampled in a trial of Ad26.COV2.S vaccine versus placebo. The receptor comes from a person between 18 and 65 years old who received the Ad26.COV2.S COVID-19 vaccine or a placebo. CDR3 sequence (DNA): TGCGCCAGCAGACCAAGACTAGCGGGGGGCCACGAGACTTTAAGCCCAGATACGCAGTATTTT. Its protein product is CASRPRLAGGHETLSPDTQYF.